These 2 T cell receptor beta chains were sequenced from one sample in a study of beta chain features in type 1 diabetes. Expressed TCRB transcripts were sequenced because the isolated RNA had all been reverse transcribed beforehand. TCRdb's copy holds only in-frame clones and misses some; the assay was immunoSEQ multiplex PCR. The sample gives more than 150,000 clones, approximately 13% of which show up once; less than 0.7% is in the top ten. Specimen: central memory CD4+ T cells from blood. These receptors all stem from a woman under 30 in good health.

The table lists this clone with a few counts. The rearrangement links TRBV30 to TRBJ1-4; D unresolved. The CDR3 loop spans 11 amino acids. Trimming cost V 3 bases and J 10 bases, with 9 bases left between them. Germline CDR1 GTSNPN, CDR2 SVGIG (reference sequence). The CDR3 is CAWSARGKLFF. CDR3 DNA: TGTGCCTGGAGCGCGAGAGGAAAACTGTTTTTT.

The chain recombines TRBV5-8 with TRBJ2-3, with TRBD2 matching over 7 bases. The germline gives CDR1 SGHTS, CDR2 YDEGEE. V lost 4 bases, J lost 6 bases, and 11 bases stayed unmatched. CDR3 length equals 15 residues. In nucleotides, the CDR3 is TGTGCCAGCAGCCTCGGACTAGTGGCTCCCGATACGCAGTATTTT. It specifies CASSLGLVAPDTQYF.